The source of this TCR beta chain is a study of beta chain features in type 1 diabetes. Study-level points and caveats: Among patients, naive, central memory and Treg TCRB repertoires appeared more similar than among healthy donors. Moderate yet significant TCRB CDR3 shortening was seen in Type 1 diabetes patients in all four CD4+ subsets.

Expressed TCRB transcripts were sequenced, since all the RNA that had been isolated was reverse transcribed. The table came from immunoSEQ multiplex PCR; TCRdb's copy has only in-frame clones and leaves some out. The sample has roughly 140,000 clones; less than 9.5% are singletons. Details on this clone: Its antigen remains unknown.

Source material: central memory CD4+ T cells from blood. This TCR derives from a man aged 18-30 years in good health.

The CDR3 nucleotides are TGTGCCAGCAGCTTGACAGTCCAAGATACGCAGTATTTT. Encoded protein: CASSLTVQDTQYF. The chain uses TRBV7-2 and TRBJ2-3, with TRBD1 as a possible D gene (5 bases). V lost 3 bases and J lost 5, with 9 bases in between. Germline assignment: CDR1 SGHTA and CDR2 FQGNSA. This CDR3 contains 13 residues.